This T cell receptor (beta chain) appears in the sequencing data of a study of CD8+CD57+ T cells in acquired aplastic anemia. Study-wide points: Between patients and controls, approximately 29 CD8+ CDR3 sequences were found in common.

Patients sequenced had flow cytometry evidence of CD8+CD57+ cell expansion. The V gene lost 5 bases and the J gene lost 7 bases, with 15 bases spanning the gap. The germline V gene has CDR1 SGHTA and CDR2 FQGNSA. This CDR3 contains 13 residues. The study profiled TCR beta VDJ and CDR3 using genomic DNA as template. TCRdb redid the calling of the reads with MiXCR, one entry per CDR3 protein. The sample holds about 170,000 distinct CDR3 sequences; 40% to 50% are singletons and the top ten take 1.1%. Note on this clonotype: The antigen is undetermined.

V is TRBV7-2 and J is TRBJ2-7, with D maybe TRBD1 (6 bases). Sample: sorted CD4+, CD8+, or CD8+CD57+ T cells (not recorded which) from PBMCs. The TCR originated in a human donor with aplastic anemia. The CDR3 protein is CASSLNRGGEQYF. The CDR3 DNA sequence: TGTGCCAGCAGCCTCAACAGAGGGGGTGAGCAGTACTTC.